This T cell receptor (beta chain) was captured in a study of blood T cell repertoires in COVID-19. Study-wide background: Donors in the United States, Italy and Spain gave samples during acute or convalescent COVID-19. Sample material is recorded as cDNA or gDNA derived from T cells, B-cell-depleted T cells, or PBMCs.

In the source study's methods: The authors estimated nucleated cell counts from reference gene primer amplification. The method was immunoSEQ multiplex PCR; TCRdb's version includes in-frame clones alone and lacks a portion of them. V, J and clone size are those of that table, while D and trimming were read from the DNA. The sample contains 230,000 or so clones, roughly 84% of which appear only once. The TCR originated in a man in his fifties or sixties with active or convalescent COVID-19. Sequencing was performed on peripheral blood.

The CDR3 DNA sequence: TGTGCCTGGAGACTACACCACCTGGACGGACTCCGTCGAAACACCATATATTTT. This translates into CAWRLHHLDGLRRNTIYF. V is TRBV30 and J is TRBJ1-3; D unclear. Germline V gene lookup returns CDR1 GTSNPN and CDR2 SVGIG (reference sequence). There are 18 residues in the CDR3. V was shortened by 3 bases and J by 5 bases, with 26 bases between the two germline ends.